The sequence of this TCR beta chain was determined in a study of Ad26.COV2.S vaccination and SARS-CoV-2 variants. Treatment given: around 19 received Ad26.COV2.S at low or high dose, single or two shots; several received placebo; per-sample allocation not given. Sample collection was performed on day 63 after the first vaccine or placebo injection. The CDR3 is 14 residues long. Trimming took 5 bases from V and 1 from J, leaving 10 bases between them. Germline values: CDR1 KGHDR, CDR2 SFDVKD. The protocol was immunoSEQ multiplex PCR, while the TCRdb copy is restricted to in-frame clones and leaves out a portion. The table lists approximately 300,000 clones, 70% to 90% of them singletons.

The sequencing here drew on peripheral blood, taken in a trial of Ad26.COV2.S vaccine versus placebo. This TCR derives from a person between 18 and 65 years old who received the Ad26.COV2.S COVID-19 vaccine or a placebo. The J gene is TRBJ1-1, the V gene TRBV24-1; maybe TRBD1 (5 bases). The CDR3 region is CATSVGGENTEAFF. The CDR3, as DNA: TGTGCCACCAGTGTTGGGGGTGAGAACACTGAAGCTTTCTTT.